The 27 T cell receptor beta chains below were found in one sample sequenced in a study of T cell repertoires in cytomegalovirus infection. TCRdb independently ran MiXCR on the reads; one entry per CDR3 protein. Of almost 300,000 distinct CDR3 sequences listed, around 10% are singletons. Sequences were obtained from PBMCs. The receptors were sampled from a human donor in good health (CMV status not recorded). Some clones in this sample may be carry-over from other donors' samples.

This clonotype was seen only a few times. The chain carries TRBV7-3 and TRBJ1-5; D is unresolved. Trimming removed 5 bases at V and 3 bases at J, with 17 bases between. The germline V gene encodes CDR1 SGHTA and CDR2 FQGTGA. CDR3 length equals 16 residues. The CDR3 DNA follows: TGTGCCAGCAGCCCGCGGAGCATATTATTCAATCAGCCCCAGCATTTT. Amino acid sequence: CASSPRSILFNQPQHF.

This clonotype has ten or more counts. J is TRBJ1-5 and V is TRBV20-1; a weak D match, TRBD1 (6 bases). The CDR3 has 14 amino acids. Deletions cut 1 base from V and 2 bases from J, with 9 bases between. The germline gives CDR1 DFQATT, CDR2 SNEGSKA (reference sequence). The CDR3 DNA is TGCAGTGCTAGAGTGGGGGCGGGCAATCAGCCCCAGCATTTT. Translating gives CSARVGAGNQPQHF.

This clonotype was detected many times. CDR3 DNA sequence: TGCAGTGCTTCCCGAACCGGGACTAGTACCTCAGAGACCCAGTACTTC. It encodes CSASRTGTSTSETQYF. This rearrangement joins TRBV20-1 to TRBJ2-5, with 8 bases fitting TRBD2. This CDR3 spans 16 amino acids. The ends lost 5 bases at V and 4 bases at J; junction bases unmatched: 15. Germline assignment: CDR1 DFQATT and CDR2 SNEGSKA (reference sequence).

This clonotype was counted at least ten times. The rearrangement uses TRBV20-1 and TRBJ2-2, with 8 bases aligning to TRBD1. Germline lookup yields CDR1 DFQATT and CDR2 SNEGSKA (reference sequence). This CDR3 region has 16 residues. V lost 6 bases to trimming and J lost 5 bases; unmatched junction nucleotides: 14. CDR3 protein: CSAQTSGTGRTGELFF. CDR3 sequence (DNA): TGCAGTGCCCAGACCTCGGGGACAGGCCGGACCGGGGAGCTGTTTTTT.

DNA of the CDR3: TGCAGTGCTAGAGGTGAAAGGAGCCCTGGGTACGAGCAGTACTTC. It codes for CSARGERSPGYEQYF. V is TRBV20-1 and J is TRBJ2-7; no reliable D call. From germline, CDR1 is DFQATT and CDR2 SNEGSKA (reference sequence). V lost 1 base to trimming and J lost 4 bases, with 17 bases between them. CDR3 length: 15 residues.

This clonotype was found a few times. V is TRBV2 and J is TRBJ2-7; possible D gene TRBD1, 5 bases. Germline CDR1 reads SNHLY; CDR2 reads FYNNEI. The CDR3 totals 14 residues. V lost 6 bases and J lost 6, with 18 bases in between. CDR3 sequence reads: CASRALETVSEQYV. For the CDR3, the DNA is TGTGCCAGCAGGGCTCTAGAGACAGTTTCCGAGCAGTACGTC.

The rearrangement joins TRBV5-1 to TRBJ1-1, with a weak D call TRBD1 (6 bases). Deletions cut 6 bases from V and 2 bases from J, with 17 bases between. Germline V gene sequence: CDR1 SGHRS, CDR2 YFSETQ. The length of the CDR3 is 15 residues. CDR3 DNA: TGCGCCAGCAACTTCAGGCGACAGGATAACACTGAAGCTTTCTTT. It translates to CASNFRRQDNTEAFF.

The chain employs TRBV9 and TRBJ2-2; tentatively, D is TRBD1 (5 bases). The CDR3 has 13 amino acids. V was cut by 3 bases and J by 7 bases, with 10 bases left in between. The germline gives CDR1 SGDLS, CDR2 YYNGEE. The CDR3 region has the DNA TGTGCCAGCAGCGGCAGGGCAATCGGGGAGCTGTTTTTT. This encodes CASSGRAIGELFF.

At least ten counts were recorded for this clonotype. V and J are TRBV20-1 and TRBJ2-3; D is possibly TRBD2 (6 bases). Germline loops: CDR1 DFQATT, CDR2 SNEGSKA (reference sequence). V was clipped by 6 bases and J by 2 bases, with 18 bases between them. CDR3 length: 15 residues. DNA for the CDR3: TGCAGTGCGGTTAAGATTAGCGGTTTCACAGATACGCAGTATTTT. Its translation: CSAVKISGFTDTQYF.

This clonotype came up many times. V usage is TRBV28 and J usage is TRBJ1-6, with D uncertain. Germline V lookup: CDR1 MDHEN, CDR2 SYDVKM. The CDR3 runs to 14 residues. Trimming took off 6 bases at V and 6 bases at J, with 12 bases between the two ends. The CDR3 loop reads CASSIPVINSPLHF. Here the CDR3 DNA reads TGTGCCAGCAGCATACCGGTCATTAATTCACCCCTCCACTTT. Full variable domain (remainder filled in from reference TRBV28 and TRBJ1-6): DVKVTQSSRYLVKRTGEKVFLECVQDMDHENMFWYRQDPGLGLRLIYFSYDVKMKEKGDIPEGYSVSREKKERFSLILESASTNQTSMYLCASSIPVINSPLHFGNGTRLTVT.

At least ten counts were recorded for this clonotype. The chain recombines TRBV5-4 with TRBJ2-2, with 9 positions matching TRBD1. V lost 4 bases and J lost 8; bases outside the gene matches: 12. Germline CDR1 reads SGHNT; CDR2 reads YYREEE (reference sequence). CDR3 length equals 16 residues. The CDR3 DNA is TGTGCCAGCAGCCCTGGGGGACAGGGTGCTTTGGGGGAGCTGTTTTTT. Translating gives CASSPGGQGALGELFF.

This clonotype came up many times. The genes are TRBV4-3 and TRBJ2-2; D not resolved. CDR1 is LGHNA, CDR2 YSLEER, per germline. The CDR3 runs 16 residues. V was clipped by 0 bases and J by 4 bases, with 12 bases between them. The CDR3 DNA reads as TGCGCCAGCAGCCAAGATCCGCTCACACCCACCGGGGAGCTGTTTTTT. It is translated as CASSQDPLTPTGELFF.

This clonotype was recorded many times. The CDR3 region is CATSVLGPWVVSYNEQFF. The CDR3 DNA is TGTGCCACCTCTGTGCTCGGACCCTGGGTGGTGTCCTACAATGAGCAGTTCTTC. The chain has TRBV6-1 and TRBJ2-1, with unresolved D. Between the trimmed V and J ends, which lost 10 bases and 1 base, there was a span of 26 bases. This CDR3 contains 18 residues. Germline CDR1 is MNHNS and CDR2 is SASEGT.

This clonotype has at least ten counts. CDR3 in amino acids: CASSPSLSVQETQYF. CDR3 in DNA: TGTGCCAGCAGCCCATCCTTGTCGGTCCAAGAGACCCAGTACTTC. This chain links TRBV7-2 with TRBJ2-5; D gene unclear. The CDR3 is 15 residues long. The V gene's germline CDR1 is SGHTA and CDR2 FQGNSA. Between the trimmed V and J ends, which lost 5 bases and 1 base, there was a span of 14 bases.

The chain couples TRBV9 to TRBJ2-1; possibly TRBD1 for D (6 bases). The CDR3 is 15 residues long. The germline gives CDR1 SGDLS, CDR2 YYNGEE. V lost 4 bases and J lost 5, with 16 bases in between. The CDR3 loop reads CASSFRPGHHNEQFF. The CDR3 DNA sequence: TGTGCCAGCAGCTTTCGACCGGGACACCACAATGAGCAGTTCTTC.

This clonotype was detected ten times or more. The chain is built from TRBV2 and TRBJ2-5, with D perhaps matching TRBD2 (6 bases). The V end was cut by 4 bases, the J end by 6 bases, with 12 bases between. Germline V gene sequence: CDR1 SNHLY, CDR2 FYNNEI. This CDR3 is 13 amino acids long. CDR3 nucleotides: TGTGCCAGCAGTGTGGCCGGGGGACAGACCCAGTACTTC. Translating gives CASSVAGGQTQYF.

In its sample, this clonotype was seen many times. The genes are TRBV2 and TRBJ2-1, with a weak D call TRBD1 (5 bases). From germline, CDR1 is SNHLY and CDR2 FYNNEI. CDR3 length equals 15 residues. V was trimmed by 6 bases and J by 5 bases, leaving 17 bases between them. The CDR3 loop reads CASRLQGFRNNEQFF. The DNA for the CDR3 is TGTGCCAGCAGGCTCCAGGGCTTTCGTAACAATGAGCAGTTCTTC.

The sample holds many counts of this clonotype. J is TRBJ2-5 and V is TRBV7-2; 8 positions match TRBD2. Trimming took 2 bases from V and 2 from J; bases not matched to a gene: 4. Germline loops: CDR1 SGHTA, CDR2 FQGNSA. This CDR3 is 15 amino acids long. The CDR3 nucleotides are TGTGCCAGCAGCTTACAGCGGGGGATACAAGAGACCCAGTACTTC. As protein: CASSLQRGIQETQYF.

There are many counts of this clonotype. The rearrangement joins TRBV28 to TRBJ2-5; TRBD2 agrees at 8 bases. The CDR3 has 16 amino acids. Germline-derived CDR1 and CDR2 are MDHEN and SYDVKM. With V trimmed by 8 bases and J by 5 bases, 16 bases remained unmatched. The CDR3 protein is CASGSHAAGVSETQYF. CDR3 coding DNA: TGTGCCAGCGGATCCCATGCAGCGGGGGTGTCGGAGACCCAGTACTTC. Based on the CDR3 plus reference TRBV28 and TRBJ2-5, the full variable domain is DVKVTQSSRYLVKRTGEKVFLECVQDMDHENMFWYRQDPGLGLRLIYFSYDVKMKEKGDIPEGYSVSREKKERFSLILESASTNQTSMYLCASGSHAAGVSETQYFGPGTRLLVL.

This clonotype was found many times. The V gene is TRBV12-3 or TRBV12-4, the J gene TRBJ1-1, with 7 nucleotides matching TRBD1. This CDR3 has 13 amino acids. Unmatched junction bases numbered 2, after V lost 6 bases and J lost 1 base. CDR3 nucleotides: TGTGCCAGCAGGAGACAGGGGAACACTGAAGCTTTCTTT. Amino acid sequence: CASRRQGNTEAFF.

The sample holds many counts of this clonotype. This chain joins TRBV6-1 and TRBJ2-1; the D gene is possibly TRBD2 (6 bases). In germline, CDR1 is MNHNS, CDR2 SASEGT. Trimming took 7 bases from V and 7 from J, leaving 20 bases between them. The CDR3 totals 15 residues. CDR3: CASINTDGGSNEQFF. The CDR3 bases are TGTGCCAGCATCAACACCGATGGGGGGTCGAATGAGCAGTTCTTC.

This clonotype was counted a few times. The chain recombines TRBV6-5 with TRBJ2-6; D gene unclear. This CDR3 spans 17 amino acids. Germline assignment: CDR1 MNHEY and CDR2 SVGAGI. Deletions cut 0 bases from V and 0 bases from J, with 9 bases between. The DNA for the CDR3 is TGTGCCAGCAGTTACTCGAAGACCGGCTCTGGGGCCAACGTCCTGACTTTC. Translating it yields CASSYSKTGSGANVLTF.

This clonotype appeared a few times. The V gene is TRBV5-1, the J gene TRBJ2-2; D may be TRBD1 (5 bases). CDR1 SGHRS and CDR2 YFSETQ come from the germline V gene. The CDR3 consists of 14 residues. The V and J ends lost 6 bases and 1 base respectively, with 10 bases between them. In nucleotides, the CDR3 is TGCGCCAGCACCCAGGGTGGGAACACCGGGGAGCTGTTTTTT. It specifies CASTQGGNTGELFF.

This clonotype appeared a few times. The rearrangement uses TRBV19 and TRBJ1-1; 7 nucleotides align to TRBD1. Per the germline V gene, CDR1 is LNHDA and CDR2 is SQIVND (reference sequence). This CDR3 is 14 amino acids long. V trimming: 6 bases; J trimming: 0 bases; junction bases outside the gene matches: 4. The CDR3 is CASRIQGLNTEAFF. The CDR3 coding sequence is TGTGCCAGTAGAATACAGGGGTTGAACACTGAAGCTTTCTTT.

The chain is built from TRBV6-4 and TRBJ2-5; 11 bases line up with TRBD2. CDR1 MRHNA and CDR2 SNTAGT come from the germline V gene. Germline trimming cut 6 bases from V and 1 base from J; bases unmatched to any gene: 4. The CDR3 length is 15 residues. CDR3 DNA sequence: TGTGCCAGCAGCCGACTAGCGGGGTTCCAAGAGACCCAGTACTTC. It translates to CASSRLAGFQETQYF.

This clonotype has a count of ten or more. The rearrangement links TRBV13 to TRBJ2-3; TRBD2 matches 8 bases. The CDR3 is 17 residues long. V shed 5 bases, J shed 0 bases, and the junction held 10 bases outside the gene matches. The germline V gene has CDR1 PRHDT and CDR2 FYEKMQ (reference sequence). The CDR3 DNA follows: TGTGCCAGCAGCCCCCCCGGGGGGGACTCTAGCACAGATACGCAGTATTTT. Protein sequence: CASSPPGGDSSTDTQYF.

This clonotype has at least ten counts. The genes are TRBV25-1 and TRBJ1-3; possibly TRBD1 for D (6 bases). Trimming took off 2 bases at V and 8 bases at J, with 16 bases between the two ends. Germline CDR1 and CDR2: MGHDK and SYGVNS. The CDR3 spans 15 residues. CDR3 coding DNA: TGTGCCAGCAGTGAAGGCGGCAGGGACACTTACACCATATATTTT. Translating it yields CASSEGGRDTYTIYF.